Shown below are 10 T cell receptor beta chains from a single sample sequenced in a study of T-cell reconstitution after alpha-beta-depleted transplantation in children. Unique molecular identifiers were built into the TCRbeta library. Using its own MiXCR run on the PCR reads, TCRdb lists one record per CDR3 protein. The data show some 640,000 distinct CDR3 sequences, roughly 15% seen once. Source: PBMCs from the stem cell graft donor, taken from the stem cell graft. The receptors were sampled from a human donor who donated a stem cell graft to a child with acute myeloid leukemia.

This clonotype occurred many times. The J gene is TRBJ1-2, the V gene TRBV20-1, with TRBD1 identical over 8 bases. The CDR3 totals 14 residues. In germline, CDR1 is DFQATT, CDR2 SNEGSKA (reference sequence). V lost 0 bases, J lost 8 bases, and 8 bases stayed unmatched. The CDR3 region is CSARDQKQGDGYTF. CDR3 bases: TGCAGTGCTAGAGATCAGAAACAGGGGGACGGCTACACCTTC.

J is TRBJ2-2 and V is TRBV12-3 or TRBV12-4, with a possible D match to TRBD1 (5 bases). Trimming cost V 1 base and J 5 bases, with 11 bases left between them. The CDR3 is made up of 15 amino acids. CDR3 amino acids: CASSLEGQPTGELFF. CDR3 sequence (DNA): TGTGCCAGCAGTTTAGAAGGACAACCGACCGGGGAGCTGTTTTTT.

The CDR3 is CASSPRLAGLRPQETQYF. In DNA form, the CDR3 reads TGTGCCAGCAGCCCAAGACTAGCGGGGCTCCGACCGCAAGAGACCCAGTACTTC. The J gene is TRBJ2-5, the V gene TRBV11-3; the match to TRBD2 covers 11 bases. Germline-derived CDR1 and CDR2 are SGHNT and YENEEA. CDR3 length: 18 residues. Trimming removed 5 bases from V and 2 bases from J; junction bases left unmatched: 13.

The sample holds many counts of this clonotype. The rearrangement links TRBV4-3 to TRBJ1-1, with TRBD1 identical over 11 bases. V lost 2 bases to trimming and J lost 4 bases; unmatched junction nucleotides: 3. CDR1 is LGHNA, CDR2 YSLEER, per germline. The CDR3 has 15 residues. CDR3 protein: CASSQRGTGGTEAFF. CDR3 DNA: TGCGCCAGCAGCCAAAGGGGGACAGGGGGCACTGAAGCTTTCTTT.

The chain uses TRBV7-7 and TRBJ2-2, with a possible D match to TRBD2 (5 bases). Trimming shortened V by 8 bases and J by 1 base, and 11 bases separated the two germline ends. Germline V gives CDR1 SSHAT, CDR2 FNYEAQ (reference sequence). The length of the CDR3 is 14 residues. The CDR3 spells CASGRGGNTGELFF. CDR3 coding DNA: TGTGCCAGCGGGAGAGGAGGGAACACCGGGGAGCTGTTTTTT.

This clonotype showed up just a few times. CDR3 bases: TGTGCCAGCAGCCCTTCCGTGGACACGAGCTCTGGGGCCAACGTCCTGACTTTC. Translated: CASSPSVDTSSGANVLTF. The chain combines TRBV12-3 or TRBV12-4 with TRBJ2-6, with D possibly TRBD1 on 5 matching bases. Between the trimmed V and J ends, which lost 6 bases and 0 bases, there was a span of 18 bases. The CDR3 length is 18 residues.

Comment on this clonotype: Possible read error: a much larger clone is one base away. The rearrangement uses TRBV7-8 and TRBJ2-2, with 14 bases lining up with TRBD2. CDR3 length: 18 residues. From germline, CDR1 is SGHVS and CDR2 FQNEAQ. CDR3: CVSSSWTSGGTGTGELFF. In DNA, the CDR3 is TGTGTCAGCAGCTCTTGGACTAGCGGGGGGACGGGGACCGGGGAGCTGTTTTTT.

A few counts support this clonotype. J is TRBJ1-3 and V is TRBV7-2; 7 bases agree with TRBD1. The CDR3 sequence is 15 residues long. Germline V gene data show CDR1 as SGHTA and CDR2 as FQGNSA. V trimming: 5 bases; J trimming: 7 bases; junction bases outside the gene matches: 11. The CDR3 DNA reads TGTGCCAGCAGCCAGGACAGGACTCAGAGTAACACCATATATTTT. Translation: CASSQDRTQSNTIYF. The entire variable domain, with the rest obtained from reference TRBV7-2 and TRBJ1-3, is as follows: GAGVSQSPSNKVTEKGKDVELRCDPISGHTALYWYRQSLGQGLEFLIYFQGNSAPDKSGLPSDRFSAERTGGSVSTLTIQRTQQEDSAVYLCASSQDRTQSNTIYFGEGSWLTVV.

There are a few counts of this clonotype. The V call is TRBV5-5, the J call TRBJ2-3; D not certain. The CDR3 is 16 amino acids. CDR1 and CDR2 (germline): SGHKS, YYEKEE (reference sequence). V was shortened by 0 bases and J by 0 bases, with 11 bases between the two germline ends. CDR3 amino acids: CASSLVEQVSTDTQYF. The CDR3 DNA follows: TGTGCCAGCAGCTTGGTGGAGCAGGTTAGCACAGATACGCAGTATTTT.

The gene calls are TRBV10-3 and TRBJ1-3; D uncertain. The CDR3 runs 17 residues. Trimming shortened V by 0 bases and J by 0 bases, and 12 bases separated the two germline ends. Germline CDR1 and CDR2: ENHRY and SYGVKD. The CDR3 DNA follows: TGTGCCATCAGTGAGTCCCCGGCGCCCAGCTCTGGAAACACCATATATTTT. Residues: CAISESPAPSSGNTIYF.